This entry describes one TCR beta chain. Its antigen is still unknown. Base-call qualities are not available, and no considerably larger clone is one nucleotide away. In the prospective study, participants were roughly 18 to 100 years old, resided in fewer than 25 geographic areas of the United States, and were enrolled through a virtual design. To assign participants to cohorts, the prospective study relied on clinical history that participants themselves reported in a screening survey and a study questionnaire. Each participant in the prospective study had whole blood, serum and a nasopharyngeal or oropharyngeal swab collected by mobile phlebotomists. Participants in the prospective study had the option to provide additional blood draws and questionnaires over a 2-month period. Blood samples from the prospective study were shipped frozen or at room temperature prior to DNA extraction. TCRbeta CDR3 regions were amplified from genomic DNA using the immunoSEQ Assay, a bias-controlled multiplex PCR. As for the original processing: The number of nucleated cells in each sample was estimated by amplification of reference gene primers within the assay. To quantify the absolute abundance of each unique TCRbeta CDR3 rearrangement, sequence reads were collapsed and filtered. For each sample, productive Simpson clonality was calculated by taking the square root of Simpson's diversity index across productive rearrangements. Not all clones reach the TCRdb copy of this immuneACCESS table, which keeps in-frame sequences only. Checked studies attribute under half of the gap to unresolved V genes and leave the rest unexplained. D and trimming come from the DNA, and the V and J calls and clone size come from that table. In this sample the table shows around 190,000 clones, 76% of which occur a single time. About a sixth of the sample is in the top ten clones.

This sample is drawn from a study of blood T cell repertoires in COVID-19 (TCRdb year 2020). Regarding the research as a whole: Samples from collaborators originated in the United States, Italy and Spain and spanned both the acute and convalescent phases of COVID-19. The prospective study material was composed of cDNA or gDNA derived from T cells, B-cell-depleted T cells, or PBMCs. Subjects who had been exposed to COVID-19, were actively infected with it, or had recovered from it provided the deeply sampled blood TCRbeta repertoires that made up the dataset. A freely available public database, intended as a resource for researchers studying the immune response to SARS-CoV-2, is where the repertoires were released. Samples came from the ongoing ImmuneRACE study (first 160 participants) plus 1,254 subjects from 6 global collaborators. Where available, HLA class I and class II types were taken from metadata supplied by the sample provider and were not determined by assay-based typing. The sample metadata nearly always contained a de-identified subject ID, COVID-19 status, age in years and sex.

The CDR3 has 15 amino acids, counting the end cysteine and phenylalanine. Only the CDR3 DNA stays, 45 bases, in frame from base 1. V is clipped by 1 base and J by 5 bases, and the sequence between their germline boundaries is 17 bases long. Via the germline V gene (reference sequence), CDR1 is GTSNPN and CDR2 SVGIG. General conclusions and limits of the study: Clinical and demographic metadata were provided uncurated, with the amount varying by source and participant.

Source material: PBMCs or T cells enriched from blood (not recorded which). The source of this sequence is a woman aged 50 to 65 with acute COVID-19. The rearrangement joined TRBV30 to TRBJ1-2; TRBD1 is a weak D gene call, 6 bases matching. The bases read TGTGCCTGGAGTGCGACAGGTGCCCTGTGGTATGGCTACACCTTC. Translated, this is CAWSATGALWYGYTF.